This TCR beta chain was identified during a study of CD8 T cells in Susac syndrome. Study-level results: Individuals included in the TCR sequencing and HLA analysis were acknowledged by the study to be relatively few in number.

Of note for this clonotype: Its matching antigen is unknown.

Reverse transcription used about 0.45 to 1 ug RNA and random hexamers. An immunoSEQ multiplex PCR amplified TCR beta CDR3 over 54 Vbeta and 13 Jbeta. TCRdb re-analysed the immunoSEQ multiplex PCR reads in MiXCR, keeping a single row per CDR3 protein. The profile shows approximately 100,000 distinct CDR3 sequences, 85% to 95% of them singletons. Controls were healthy donors chosen to match patients in age and sex. TEMRA cells were FACS-enriched and CD8+ and CD4+ T cells negatively isolated. The TCR sequence derives from a human donor in good health. Sequencing input: CD8+ T cells from PBMCs.

This CDR3 reads CASSPRPRDIQYF. The CDR3 DNA sequence: TGTGCCAGCAGTCCCCGACCCCGGGACATTCAGTACTTC. The V and J genes are TRBV6-6 and TRBJ2-4; D not resolved. V gave up 5 bases and J gave up 8 bases, with 13 bases separating them. This CDR3 region has 13 residues. Germline-derived CDR1 and CDR2 are MNHNY and SVGAGI (reference sequence).